Included here is one TCR beta chain sequence, with context. Profiling relied on immunoSEQ multiplex PCR, and the TCRdb table lists in-frame clones only, not all of them. The top ten clones hold approximately 0.52% of a sample with over a million clones, 78% of them seen once. The data originate from a study of shared clonotypes between healthy human individuals. CDR1 is GTSNPN and CDR2 is SVGIG in the germline V gene (reference sequence). Deletions cut 0 bases from V and 2 bases from J, with 8 bases between. CDR3 length: 14 residues. The chain employs TRBV30 and TRBJ1-5; D is unresolved. What was sequenced was memory CD4+ T cells from PBMCs. Documented subset: CD45RA-negative fraction. This sequence was found in a man aged 18 to 30 in good health. Some clones in this sample may be carry-over from other donors' samples. CDR3 amino acids: CAWSVRIGNQPQHF. The CDR3 DNA reads TGTGCCTGGAGTGTACGTATCGGCAATCAGCCCCAGCATTTT. The variable domain in full, with the rest retrieved from reference TRBV30 and TRBJ1-5, is SQTIHQWPATLVQPVGSPLSLECTVEGTSNPNLYWYRQAAGRGLQLLFYSVGIGQISSEVPQNLSASRPQDRQFILSSKKLLLSDSGFYLCAWSVRIGNQPQHFGDGTRLSIL.